The 10 T cell receptor beta chains in this list originate from one sample, sequenced in a study of blood T cell repertoires in COVID-19. The repertoire was sequenced with immunoSEQ multiplex PCR; TCRdb's copy has only in-frame clones and lacks some. This table has 250,000 or so clones, 80% to 90% appearing once. The sequencing input was PBMCs or T cells enriched from blood (not recorded which). These receptors were obtained from a man aged 40-49 years who had recovered from COVID-19.

This clone was seen once. V gene TRBV5-1 combines with J gene TRBJ1-2; D remains ambiguous. Germline V gene data show CDR1 as SGHRS and CDR2 as YFSETQ. V was shortened by 4 bases and J by 9 bases, with 16 bases between the two germline ends. This CDR3 has 13 amino acids. The DNA of the CDR3 is TGCGCCAGCAGCGGCCAGGCTTCTCTAAGCTACACCTTC. Amino acids: CASSGQASLSYTF.

The J gene is TRBJ1-2, the V gene TRBV6-5; 7 bases map to TRBD1. This CDR3 is 13 amino acids long. J gave up 8 bases and V 5 bases, and 8 bases lay outside the gene matches. Per germline, CDR1 MNHEY and CDR2 SVGAGI. CDR3 DNA sequence: TGTGCCAGCAGTACCGACAGGGTCAAAGGCTACACCTTC. Residues: CASSTDRVKGYTF.

This rearrangement joins TRBV7-2 to TRBJ2-3, with 11 bases matching TRBD2. V shed 5 bases and J 6 bases; nucleotides not matched to a gene: 10. This CDR3 is 16 amino acids long. Germline loops: CDR1 SGHTA, CDR2 FQGNSA. CDR3 residues: CASSLRRLAGSDTQYF. CDR3 nucleotide sequence: TGTGCCAGCAGCCTTCGCCGACTAGCGGGGTCCGATACGCAGTATTTT.

The chain carries TRBV28 and TRBJ1-3; possible D gene TRBD1, 6 bases. The CDR3 covers 15 residues. Trimming took off 3 bases at V and 3 bases at J, with 12 bases between the two ends. CDR1 and CDR2 from the germline V gene are MDHEN and SYDVKM. In DNA, the CDR3 is TGTGCCAGCAGTTTGCAGGGGAACTATGGAAACACCATATATTTT. Its translation: CASSLQGNYGNTIYF.

The chain has TRBV29-1 and TRBJ1-1, with D maybe TRBD1 (6 bases). V lost 3 bases, J lost 1 base, and 9 bases lay in between. The CDR3 is made up of 13 amino acids. Germline CDR1 and CDR2: SQVTM and ANQGSEA. The CDR3 is CSVERTENTEAFF. The CDR3 nucleotides read TGCAGCGTTGAGAGGACAGAGAACACTGAAGCTTTCTTT.

The chain links TRBV5-4 to TRBJ1-2; D gene uncertain. The V and J ends lost 2 bases and 8 bases respectively, with 13 bases between them. Germline CDR1 is SGHNT and CDR2 is YYREEE (reference sequence). The CDR3 sequence is 13 residues long. The CDR3 sequence is CASSFSATGGYTF. The CDR3 DNA sequence: TGTGCCAGCAGCTTTAGCGCAACTGGGGGCTACACCTTC.

Comments on this clone: This specimen includes other DNA sequences encoding the same CDR3. The chain employs TRBV28 and TRBJ1-3; TRBD1 matches 7 bases. V lost 8 bases and J lost 4; bases outside the gene matches: 5. The CDR3 extends over 13 amino acids. Germline V gives CDR1 MDHEN, CDR2 SYDVKM. The CDR3 sequence is CASYRGSGNTIYF. The CDR3 DNA sequence: TGTGCCAGCTACAGGGGATCCGGAAACACCATATATTTT.

The chain employs TRBV7-9 and TRBJ1-4; possible D gene TRBD1, 5 bases. The CDR3 is made up of 14 amino acids. V was cut by 5 bases and J by 8 bases, with 15 bases left in between. Germline V gene data show CDR1 as SEHNR and CDR2 as FQNEAQ (reference sequence). The CDR3 protein is CASSPQGVGEKLFF. For the CDR3, the DNA is TGTGCCAGCAGCCCCCAGGGTGTCGGGGAAAAACTGTTTTTT.

The rearrangement links TRBV7-9 to TRBJ2-7; possibly TRBD2 for D (6 bases). Germline assignment: CDR1 SEHNR and CDR2 FQNEAQ (reference sequence). V lost 4 bases and J 8 bases, leaving 21 bases between the germline ends. This CDR3 spans 15 amino acids. The CDR3 loop is CASSSSGGTLRKQYF. DNA for the CDR3: TGTGCCAGCAGCTCAAGTGGAGGGACTTTACGCAAGCAGTACTTC.

The chain employs TRBV6-4 and TRBJ2-1; 8 bases match TRBD1. CDR3 length: 15 residues. Trimming at V came to 6 bases and at J to 9 bases, leaving 13 bases not matched to a gene. The germline V gene has CDR1 MRHNA and CDR2 SNTAGT. The CDR3 is CASSPDRAGTGEQFF. CDR3 DNA sequence: TGTGCCAGCAGCCCGGACAGGGCCGGCACGGGTGAGCAGTTCTTC.